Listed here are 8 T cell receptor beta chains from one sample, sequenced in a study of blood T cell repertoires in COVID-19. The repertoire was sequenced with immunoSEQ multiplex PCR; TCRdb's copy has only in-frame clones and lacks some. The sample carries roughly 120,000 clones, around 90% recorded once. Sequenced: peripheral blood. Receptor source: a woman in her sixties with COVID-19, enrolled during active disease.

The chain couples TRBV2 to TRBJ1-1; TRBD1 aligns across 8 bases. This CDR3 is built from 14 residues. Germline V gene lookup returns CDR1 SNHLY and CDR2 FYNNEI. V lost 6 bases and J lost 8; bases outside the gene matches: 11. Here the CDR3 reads CASSPRTGKPEAFF. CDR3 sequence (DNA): TGTGCCAGCAGCCCCCGGACAGGGAAGCCCGAAGCTTTCTTT.

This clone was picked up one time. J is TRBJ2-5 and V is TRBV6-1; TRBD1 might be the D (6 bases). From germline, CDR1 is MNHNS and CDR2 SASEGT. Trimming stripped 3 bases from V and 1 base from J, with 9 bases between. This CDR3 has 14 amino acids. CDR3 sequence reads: CASSERQAQETQYF. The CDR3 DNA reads TGTGCCAGCAGTGAGAGACAGGCCCAAGAGACCCAGTACTTC.

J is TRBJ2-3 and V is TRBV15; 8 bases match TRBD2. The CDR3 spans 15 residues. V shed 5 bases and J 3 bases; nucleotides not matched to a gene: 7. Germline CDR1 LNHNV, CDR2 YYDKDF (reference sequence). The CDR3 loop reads CATSSSGGRTDTQYF. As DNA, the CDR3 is TGTGCCACCAGCTCAAGCGGGGGTAGGACAGATACGCAGTATTTT.

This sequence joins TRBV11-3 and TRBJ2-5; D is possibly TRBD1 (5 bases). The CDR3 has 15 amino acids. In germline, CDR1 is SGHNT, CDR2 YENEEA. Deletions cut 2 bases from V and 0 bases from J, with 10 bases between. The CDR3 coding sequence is TGTGCCAGCAGCTTAACAGGCCGGAACCAAGAGACCCAGTACTTC. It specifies CASSLTGRNQETQYF.

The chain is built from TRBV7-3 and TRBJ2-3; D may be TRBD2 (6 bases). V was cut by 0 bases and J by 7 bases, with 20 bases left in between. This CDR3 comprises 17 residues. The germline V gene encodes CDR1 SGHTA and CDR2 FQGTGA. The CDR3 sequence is CASSLTYSVEGVNTQYF. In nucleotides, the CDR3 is TGTGCCAGCAGCTTAACGTACAGTGTGGAGGGCGTTAATACGCAGTATTTT.

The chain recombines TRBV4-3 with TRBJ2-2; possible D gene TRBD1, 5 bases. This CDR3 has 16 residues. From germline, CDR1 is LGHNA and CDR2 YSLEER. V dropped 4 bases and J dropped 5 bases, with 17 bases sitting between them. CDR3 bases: TGCGCCAGCAGCCTCCTGAAGGGGTATTCAACCGGGGAGCTGTTTTTT. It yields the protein CASSLLKGYSTGELFF.

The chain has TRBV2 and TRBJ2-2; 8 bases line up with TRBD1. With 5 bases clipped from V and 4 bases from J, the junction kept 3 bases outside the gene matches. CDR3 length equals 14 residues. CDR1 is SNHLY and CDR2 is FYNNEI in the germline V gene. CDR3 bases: TGTGCCAGCAGTACACAGGGGGGCACCGGGGAGCTGTTTTTT. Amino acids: CASSTQGGTGELFF.

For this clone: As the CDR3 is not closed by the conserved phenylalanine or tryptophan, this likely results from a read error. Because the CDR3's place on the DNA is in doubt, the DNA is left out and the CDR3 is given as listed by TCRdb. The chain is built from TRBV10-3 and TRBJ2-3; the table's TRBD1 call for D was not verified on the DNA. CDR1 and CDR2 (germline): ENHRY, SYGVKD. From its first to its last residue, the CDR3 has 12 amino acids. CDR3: CAISVQGADRAL.